Below are 13 T cell receptor beta chains sequenced from a single sample in a study of cytomegalovirus exposure and HLA in healthy donors. Amplification used 60 Vbeta primers and 13 Jbeta primers. Sequencing used immunoSEQ multiplex PCR; TCRdb keeps in-frame clones, though not all of them. Of some 130,000 clones detected, around 77% appear once; the ten largest clones hold 3.5% to 5%. The sample was PBMCs. These receptors were taken from a male donor in good health and CMV-seropositive.

This chain joins TRBV28 and TRBJ2-7; D is unclear. The length of the CDR3 is 10 residues. Trimming removed 6 bases from V and 3 bases from J, with 3 bases in between. Germline V CDR1 and CDR2: MDHEN, SYDVKM. CDR3 DNA sequence: TGTGCCAGCAGCCGCTACGAGCAGTACTTC. It translates to CASSRYEQYF. The full variable domain, rest sourced from reference TRBV28 and TRBJ2-7, is DVKVTQSSRYLVKRTGEKVFLECVQDMDHENMFWYRQDPGLGLRLIYFSYDVKMKEKGDIPEGYSVSREKKERFSLILESASTNQTSMYLCASSRYEQYFGPGTRLTVT.

The CDR3 nucleotides are TGTGCCAGCATAAGGGAGGTAGATGGCTACACCTTC. It specifies CASIREVDGYTF. This chain uses TRBV2 with TRBJ1-2; D gene unclear. V was pared by 7 bases and J by 6 bases, with 12 bases between. CDR1 is SNHLY, CDR2 FYNNEI, per germline. The CDR3 totals 12 residues.

This CDR3 reads CASSADRGSGYTEAFF. The CDR3 nucleotides are TGCGCCAGCAGCGCCGACAGGGGTTCAGGGTACACTGAAGCTTTCTTT. The rearrangement links TRBV5-1 to TRBJ1-1; 8 nucleotides agree with TRBD1. This CDR3 comprises 16 residues. J was trimmed by 3 bases and V by 4 bases; bases with no gene match: 11. Germline lookup yields CDR1 SGHRS and CDR2 YFSETQ. Full variable domain (outside the CDR3, taken from reference TRBV5-1 and TRBJ1-1): KAGVTQTPRYLIKTRGQQVTLSCSPISGHRSVSWYQQTPGQGLQFLFEYFSETQRNKGNFPGRFSGRQFSNSRSEMNVSTLELGDSALYLCASSADRGSGYTEAFFGQGTRLTVV.

This clone was counted between two and nine times. The rearrangement links TRBV16 to TRBJ1-6; tentatively, D is TRBD1 (5 bases). The length of the CDR3 is 18 residues. CDR1 KGHSY and CDR2 FQNENV come from the germline V gene. V lost 4 bases, J lost 0 bases, and 16 bases lay in between. The CDR3: CASSPFDGGSSYNSPLHF. CDR3 nucleotide sequence: TGTGCCAGCAGCCCATTCGACGGGGGGAGCTCCTATAATTCACCCCTCCACTTT.

The rearrangement uses TRBV6-5 and TRBJ1-2; 9 bases line up with TRBD1. The germline gives CDR1 MNHEY, CDR2 SVGAGI. With V trimmed by 9 bases and J by 4 bases, 6 bases remained unmatched. The CDR3 contains 13 residues. CDR3 sequence reads: CASRGDRAYGYTF. CDR3 coding DNA: TGTGCCAGTCGTGGGGACAGGGCCTATGGCTACACCTTC.

A word on this clone: One end of the junction fails to match germline, which may point to a read error. The rearrangement joins TRBV7-9 to TRBJ1-2, with 10 positions matching TRBD1. Germline CDR1 and CDR2: SEHNR and FQNEAQ (reference sequence). This CDR3 contains 15 residues. The CDR3 DNA is TGTTCCAGCAGCTTAGCTGGGACAGGGGCGGATGGCTACACCTTC. Translating it yields CSSSLAGTGADGYTF. The entire variable domain, with the rest obtained from reference TRBV7-9 and TRBJ1-2, is as follows: DTGVSQNPRHKITKRGQNVTFRCDPISEHNRLYWYRQTLGQGPEFLTYFQNEAQLEKSRLLSDRFSAERPKGSFSTLEIQRTEQGDSAMYLCSSSLAGTGADGYTFGSGTRLTVV.

J is TRBJ1-2 and V is TRBV28; possibly TRBD1 for D (5 bases). The CDR3 runs 17 residues. V lost 1 base to trimming and J lost 5 bases, with 20 bases between them. Germline CDR1 and CDR2: MDHEN and SYDVKM. The CDR3 sequence: CASSLSGGRGMRYGYTF. The CDR3 region has the DNA TGTGCCAGCAGTTTATCGGGGGGACGGGGGATGAGGTATGGCTACACCTTC.

V and J are TRBV4-1 and TRBJ2-7; 10 bases line up with TRBD2. J gave up 0 bases and V 1 base, and 9 bases lay outside the gene matches. There are 18 residues in the CDR3. Per the germline V gene, CDR1 is MGHRA and CDR2 is YSYEKL. CDR3 sequence (DNA): TGCGCCAGCAGCCAAGTCCTAGCGGGAGTTCCGTTCTCCTACGAGCAGTACTTC. Protein sequence: CASSQVLAGVPFSYEQYF.

The sample holds a few counts of this clone. This chain's CDR3 is CASSLASGTGGYYEQYF. In nucleotides, the CDR3 is TGTGCCAGCAGCTTAGCGTCCGGGACAGGGGGGTACTACGAGCAGTACTTC. The rearrangement links TRBV7-9 to TRBJ2-7; 11 nucleotides match TRBD1. Germline loops: CDR1 SEHNR, CDR2 FQNEAQ (reference sequence). Unmatched junction bases numbered 7, after V lost 0 bases and J lost 3 bases. The CDR3 runs 17 residues.

The chain links TRBV21-1 to TRBJ2-7; no DNA check was done on the table's D call, TRBD2. TRBV21-1 is classified as a pseudogene. This CDR3 has 11 amino acids. The CDR3 DNA reads TGTGCCAGCATACTGGAGTACGAGCAGTACTTC. Protein sequence: CASILEYEQYF.

CDR3 DNA: TGTGCCAGCACCCCGGGACTAGCGGGAACCGGCACAGATACGCAGTATTTT. Encoded protein: CASTPGLAGTGTDTQYF. The chain couples TRBV27 to TRBJ2-3, with 13 bases fitting TRBD2. J was trimmed by 1 base and V by 7 bases; bases with no gene match: 8. This CDR3 is built from 17 residues. Germline V gives CDR1 MNHEY, CDR2 SMNVEV (reference sequence).

This clone was observed a few times. This chain joins TRBV4-1 and TRBJ1-3; tentative D call: TRBD1 (5 bases). The V and J ends lost 0 bases and 2 bases respectively, with 8 bases between them. CDR3 length: 15 amino acids. CDR1 MGHRA and CDR2 YSYEKL come from the germline V gene. Here the CDR3 DNA reads TGCGCCAGCAGCCAAGAACCAGGGCCTGGAAACACCATATATTTT. It is translated as CASSQEPGPGNTIYF.

This clone was detected only a few times. This sequence joins TRBV19 and TRBJ2-7; 7 bases match TRBD1. CDR3 length: 13 amino acids. The V gene end was trimmed by 5 bases and the J gene end by 5 bases; junction bases not matched to a gene: 6. Germline CDR1 LNHDA, CDR2 SQIVND (reference sequence). The CDR3 spells CASSPQDRDEQYF. For the CDR3, the DNA is TGTGCCAGTAGTCCCCAAGACAGGGACGAGCAGTACTTC.